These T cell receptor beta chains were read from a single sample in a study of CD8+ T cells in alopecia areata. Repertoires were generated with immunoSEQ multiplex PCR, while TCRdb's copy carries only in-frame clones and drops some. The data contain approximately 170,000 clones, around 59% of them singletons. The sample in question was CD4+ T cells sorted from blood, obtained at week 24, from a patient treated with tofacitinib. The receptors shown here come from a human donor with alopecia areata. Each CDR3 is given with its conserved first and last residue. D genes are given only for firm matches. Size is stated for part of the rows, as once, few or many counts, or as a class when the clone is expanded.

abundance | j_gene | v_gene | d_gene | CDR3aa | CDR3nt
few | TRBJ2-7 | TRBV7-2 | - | CASSPQGGYSYEQYF | TGTGCCAGCAGCCCCCAGGGGGGATACTCCTACGAGCAGTACTTC
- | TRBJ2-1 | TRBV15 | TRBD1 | CATSREDRGNEQFF | TGTGCCACCAGCAGAGAGGACAGGGGTAATGAGCAGTTCTTC
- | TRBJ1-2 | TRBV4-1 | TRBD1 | CASSQEGTGTSYGYTF | TGCGCCAGCAGCCAAGAGGGGACAGGGACCAGCTATGGCTACACCTTC
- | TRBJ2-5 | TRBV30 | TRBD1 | CAWSRGGQGQETQYF | TGTGCCTGGAGCAGAGGGGGACAGGGCCAAGAGACCCAGTACTTC
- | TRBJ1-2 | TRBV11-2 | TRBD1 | CASSLGQGGTGYTF | TGTGCCAGCAGCTTAGGGCAGGGGGGGACTGGCTACACCTTC
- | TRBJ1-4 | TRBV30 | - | CAWNPETLQGEKLFF | TGTGCCTGGAACCCTGAGACCCTCCAAGGGGAAAAACTGTTTTTT
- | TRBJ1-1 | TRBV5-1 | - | CASSLAGGGTEAFF | TGCGCCAGCAGCTTGGCCGGAGGTGGCACTGAAGCTTTCTTT
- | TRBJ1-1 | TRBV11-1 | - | CASSLTNTEAFF | TGTGCCAGCAGCTTAACGAACACTGAAGCTTTCTTT
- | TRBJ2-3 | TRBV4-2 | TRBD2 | CASSQALAGGPTDTQYF | TGTGCCAGCAGCCAAGCTCTAGCGGGGGGGCCCACAGATACGCAGTATTTT
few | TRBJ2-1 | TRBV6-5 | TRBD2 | CASSLLAGDNEQFF | TGTGCCAGCAGTCTCCTAGCGGGGGACAATGAGCAGTTCTTC
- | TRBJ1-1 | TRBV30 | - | CAWSLITEAFF | TGTGCCTGGAGCCTAATAACTGAAGCTTTCTTT
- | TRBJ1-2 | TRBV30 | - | CAWSHLGLLEGYTF | TGTGCCTGGAGTCACCTGGGTTTGCTGGAAGGCTACACCTTC
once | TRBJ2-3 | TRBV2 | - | CASSVLRTDTQYF | TGTGCCAGCAGTGTGCTGAGGACAGATACGCAGTATTTT
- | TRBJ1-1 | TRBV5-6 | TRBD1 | CASSPGQGRTEAFF | TGTGCCAGCAGCCCGGGACAGGGAAGGACTGAAGCTTTCTTT
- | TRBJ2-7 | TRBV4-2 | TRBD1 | CASSLNRDSLKYEQYF | TGTGCCAGCAGCTTAAACCGGGACAGTTTAAAGTACGAGCAGTACTTC
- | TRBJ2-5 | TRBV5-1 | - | CASSLWAGEQETQYF | TGCGCCAGCAGCTTGTGGGCAGGGGAACAAGAGACCCAGTACTTC
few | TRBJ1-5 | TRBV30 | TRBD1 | CAWRNPGQGINQPQHF | TGTGCCTGGAGAAACCCGGGACAGGGGATCAATCAGCCCCAGCATTTT
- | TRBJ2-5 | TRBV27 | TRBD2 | CASSLATGGSETQYF | TGTGCCAGCAGTTTGGCCACCGGGGGGTCGGAGACCCAGTACTTC
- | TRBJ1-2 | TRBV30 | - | CAWSVTYYGYTF | TGTGCCTGGAGTGTGACCTACTATGGCTACACCTTC
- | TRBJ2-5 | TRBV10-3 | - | CAISESMETQYF | TGTGCCATCAGTGAGTCGATGGAGACCCAGTACTTC
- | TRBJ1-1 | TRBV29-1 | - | CSVERWTAVNTEAFF | TGCAGCGTTGAACGTTGGACAGCCGTGAACACTGAAGCTTTCTTT
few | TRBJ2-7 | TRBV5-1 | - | CASSPRLGSSYEQYF | TGCGCCAGCAGCCCGAGACTGGGCAGCTCCTACGAGCAGTACTTC
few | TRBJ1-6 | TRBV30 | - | CAWSATRGYNSPLHF | TGTGCCTGGAGTGCGACAAGGGGATATAATTCACCCCTCCACTTT
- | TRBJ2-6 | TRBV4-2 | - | CASTKMAGQRANVLTF | TGTGCCAGCACCAAAATGGCGGGGCAACGAGCCAACGTCCTGACTTTC
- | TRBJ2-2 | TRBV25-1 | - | CASSLSGVTGELFF | TGTGCCAGCAGCCTATCGGGTGTCACCGGGGAGCTGTTTTTT
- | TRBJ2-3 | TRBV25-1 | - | CASSVYADTQYF | TGTGCCAGCAGTGTGTATGCAGATACGCAGTATTTT
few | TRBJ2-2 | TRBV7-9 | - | CASGTWSSGELFF | TGTGCCAGCGGGACCTGGAGTTCCGGGGAGCTGTTTTTT
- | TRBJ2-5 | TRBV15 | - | CATSRDWETQYF | TGTGCCACCAGCAGAGATTGGGAGACCCAGTACTTC
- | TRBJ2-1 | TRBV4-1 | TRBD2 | CASSQGLAGINEQFF | TGCGCCAGCAGCCAAGGACTAGCGGGGATCAATGAGCAGTTCTTC
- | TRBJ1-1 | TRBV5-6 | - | CASSLPQGYTEAFF | TGTGCCAGCAGCTTGCCACAGGGATACACTGAAGCTTTCTTT
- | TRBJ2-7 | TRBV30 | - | CAWTGPPSAYEQYF | TGTGCCTGGACTGGGCCTCCAAGCGCCTACGAGCAGTACTTC
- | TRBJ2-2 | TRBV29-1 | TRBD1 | CSVRTGGITGELFF | TGCAGCGTGCGGACAGGGGGCATCACCGGGGAGCTGTTTTTT
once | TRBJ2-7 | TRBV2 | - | CASRGTVPSYEQYF | TGTGCCAGCAGGGGGACGGTCCCCTCCTACGAGCAGTACTTC
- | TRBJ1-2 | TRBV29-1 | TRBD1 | CSVVSAGGLGYTF | TGCAGCGTTGTTTCGGCAGGGGGCTTAGGCTACACCTTC
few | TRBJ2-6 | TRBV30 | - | CAWSLRGFSSGANVLTF | TGTGCCTGGAGTTTGCGGGGCTTTAGCTCTGGGGCCAACGTCCTGACTTTC
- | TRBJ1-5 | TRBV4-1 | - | CASSQDGQYQPQHF | TGCGCCAGCAGCCAGGATGGACAGTATCAGCCCCAGCATTTT
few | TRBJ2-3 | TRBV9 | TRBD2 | CASSVGTSGVTDTQYF | TGTGCCAGCAGCGTAGGGACTAGCGGGGTCACAGATACGCAGTATTTT
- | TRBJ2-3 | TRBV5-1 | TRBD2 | CASSKELAGWTDTQYF | TGCGCCAGCAGCAAGGAACTAGCGGGGTGGACAGATACGCAGTATTTT
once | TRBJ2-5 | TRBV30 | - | CAWSGGLKETQYF | TGTGCCTGGAGTGGGGGCCTTAAAGAGACCCAGTACTTC
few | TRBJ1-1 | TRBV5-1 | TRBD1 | CASSLADRYTEAFF | TGCGCCAGCAGCTTGGCGGACAGGTACACTGAAGCTTTCTTT